Below are 10 T cell receptor beta chains sequenced from a single sample in a study of blood T cell repertoires in COVID-19. Method: immunoSEQ multiplex PCR; TCRdb's copy keeps in-frame clones and lacks some. The sample has around 250,000 clones; 83% are singletons. Sequenced sample: peripheral blood. Receptors were obtained from a man at least 80 years old with acute or convalescent COVID-19.

The chain uses TRBV28 and TRBJ1-3; no definite D call. Germline CDR1 is MDHEN and CDR2 is SYDVKM. Deletions cut 6 bases from V and 0 bases from J, with 27 bases between. CDR3 size: 20 residues. The CDR3 sequence: CASSPGLTVTPYYSGNTIYF. As DNA, the CDR3 is TGTGCCAGCAGCCCTGGATTAACAGTCACTCCCTATTACTCTGGAAACACCATATATTTT.

Only a few counts were recorded for this clone. The J gene is TRBJ2-7, the V gene TRBV12-3 or TRBV12-4; TRBD1 aligns across 7 bases. The CDR3 has 13 residues. The trim removed 7 bases at V and 6 bases at J, leaving 9 bases unmatched. The CDR3 DNA reads TGTGCCAGCAATCTCGGGACAGACAGCGAGCAGTACTTC. As protein: CASNLGTDSEQYF.

The chain joins TRBV5-8 to TRBJ1-1; 10 bases are a match to TRBD1. CDR3 length: 15 residues. Germline V gene lookup returns CDR1 SGHTS and CDR2 YDEGEE. With 3 bases clipped from V and 3 bases from J, the junction kept 5 bases outside the gene matches. The CDR3 DNA reads TGTGCCAGCAGCTATGGACAGGGGGGGTACACTGAAGCTTTCTTT. The encoded protein is CASSYGQGGYTEAFF.

V usage is TRBV10-1 and J usage is TRBJ2-3; D unclear. Per germline, CDR1 WNHNN and CDR2 SYGVQD (reference sequence). The V and J ends lost 4 bases and 9 bases respectively, with 11 bases between them. CDR3 length: 12 amino acids. The CDR3 nucleotides are TGCGCCAGCAGTGGAGGTCCTGGCACGCAGTATTTT. Amino acid sequence: CASSGGPGTQYF.

The rearrangement uses TRBV19 and TRBJ2-1, with unresolved D. CDR3 length equals 16 residues. CDR1 is LNHDA and CDR2 is SQIVND in the germline V gene (reference sequence). V gave up 0 bases and J gave up 6 bases, with 15 bases separating them. The CDR3 sequence: CASSIDWATIRNEQFF. Written as DNA, the CDR3 is TGTGCCAGTAGTATAGATTGGGCCACCATTCGCAATGAGCAGTTCTTC.

The rearrangement uses TRBV28 and TRBJ1-1; TRBD1 matches at 9 bases. CDR3 length equals 16 residues. V lost 5 bases, J lost 3 bases, and 10 bases stayed unmatched. Germline V lookup: CDR1 MDHEN, CDR2 SYDVKM. Written as DNA, the CDR3 is TGTGCCAGCAGTAACAGGGGGCGGAGGCTGGACACTGAAGCTTTCTTT. Translating gives CASSNRGRRLDTEAFF.

V is TRBV2 and J is TRBJ1-4; D might be TRBD1 (5 bases). The CDR3 covers 15 residues. Germline loops: CDR1 SNHLY, CDR2 FYNNEI. V gave up 2 bases and J gave up 4 bases, with 11 bases separating them. CDR3 loop: CASSENRGHNEKLFF. The CDR3 nucleotides are TGTGCCAGCAGTGAAAATAGGGGTCATAATGAAAAACTGTTTTTT.

The V call is TRBV5-1, the J call TRBJ1-3; tentatively, D is TRBD1 (5 bases). Per the germline V gene, CDR1 is SGHRS and CDR2 is YFSETQ. The CDR3 is 13 amino acids. With 5 bases removed from V and 1 base from J, the gap between germline ends came to 7 bases. The CDR3 sequence: CASSQGSGNTIYF. In DNA, the CDR3 is TGCGCCAGCAGTCAGGGATCTGGAAACACCATATATTTT. Full variable domain (outside the CDR3, taken from reference TRBV5-1 and TRBJ1-3): KAGVTQTPRYLIKTRGQQVTLSCSPISGHRSVSWYQQTPGQGLQFLFEYFSETQRNKGNFPGRFSGRQFSNSRSEMNVSTLELGDSALYLCASSQGSGNTIYFGEGSWLTVV.

This rearrangement joins TRBV6-5 to TRBJ2-1, with 10 nucleotides matching TRBD1. This CDR3 is 13 amino acids long. Losses at the gene ends were 8 bases for V and 5 bases for J; bases not matched to a gene: 3. Germline loops: CDR1 MNHEY, CDR2 SVGAGI. CDR3 region: CASRQGAHNEQFF. In DNA form, the CDR3 reads TGTGCCAGCCGACAGGGGGCGCACAATGAGCAGTTCTTC.

The chain is built from TRBV5-1 and TRBJ2-1, with a possible D match to TRBD2 (5 bases). Germline lookup yields CDR1 SGHRS and CDR2 YFSETQ. The germline V and J ends were trimmed by 4 bases and 0 bases, with 11 bases remaining between them. The CDR3 spans 15 residues. The CDR3 DNA reads TGCGCCAGCAGCGCGGACTTCAGCTCCTACAATGAGCAGTTCTTC. Translating gives CASSADFSSYNEQFF.